This TCR beta chain stems from a study of cytomegalovirus exposure and HLA in healthy donors. In this sample, this clone turned up a few times. The CDR3 consists of 14 residues. Germline V lookup: CDR1 MDHEN, CDR2 SYDVKM. The junction had 8 bases not matched to a gene; V was cut back by 6 bases and J by 8 bases. The PCR made use of 60 Vbeta and 13 Jbeta primers. Repertoires were generated with immunoSEQ multiplex PCR, while TCRdb's copy carries only in-frame clones and drops some. Of 150,000 to 200,000 clones listed, roughly 85% were seen once; the top ten hold over 8%. The sequenced sample consisted of PBMCs. This chain links TRBV28 with TRBJ1-4; 8 bases line up with TRBD1. This TCR derives from a man between 18 and 35 years old in good health and CMV-seropositive. Here the CDR3 reads CASRGRTGREKLFF. The CDR3, as DNA: TGTGCCAGCAGGGGTAGGACAGGGAGGGAAAAACTGTTTTTT. Full variable domain (missing parts from reference TRBV28 and TRBJ1-4): DVKVTQSSRYLVKRTGEKVFLECVQDMDHENMFWYRQDPGLGLRLIYFSYDVKMKEKGDIPEGYSVSREKKERFSLILESASTNQTSMYLCASRGRTGREKLFFGSGTQLSVL.